The 32 T cell receptor beta chains below all came from one sample that was sequenced in a study of blood T cells in healthy people across ages. Then a second PCR, running about 7 to 11 cycles, was carried out with a sample-barcoded 5' primer and a J-beta primer mix. TCRdb ran MiXCR on the 5' RACE reads and lists one entry per CDR3 protein. The sample records 1,500,000 or so distinct CDR3 sequences, approximately 43% being singletons. Source material: blood. These receptors were collected from a woman aged 18-30 years in good health.

This clonotype was seen many times. The genes are TRBV7-2 and TRBJ2-3, with unresolved D. The V gene lost 4 bases and the J gene lost 1 base, with 9 bases spanning the gap. Germline V gene sequence: CDR1 SGHTA, CDR2 FQGNSA. The CDR3 totals 14 residues. CDR3 nucleotides: TGTGCCAGCAGCTCCCTTGGGGGCACAGATACGCAGTATTTT. Its translation is CASSSLGGTDTQYF.

The genes are TRBV2 and TRBJ2-2, with TRBD1 as a possible D gene (6 bases). The V gene lost 2 bases and the J gene lost 4 bases, with 11 bases spanning the gap. CDR1 is SNHLY and CDR2 is FYNNEI in the germline V gene. CDR3 length equals 15 residues. In nucleotides, the CDR3 is TGTGCCAGCAGTGAACAGGGGCTGGGCACCGGGGAGCTGTTTTTT. It encodes CASSEQGLGTGELFF.

This chain uses TRBV20-1 with TRBJ1-1, with D perhaps matching TRBD1 (5 bases). V was clipped by 0 bases and J by 7 bases, with 15 bases between them. Germline V gene lookup returns CDR1 DFQATT and CDR2 SNEGSKA (reference sequence). CDR3 size: 14 residues. CDR3 nucleotides: TGCAGTGCTAGAGACCAGACAGCCCCCCGTGAAGCTTTCTTT. It encodes CSARDQTAPREAFF.

This clonotype was counted only a few times. The rearrangement links TRBV4-1 to TRBJ2-7; 7 bases map to TRBD1. Germline lookup yields CDR1 MGHRA and CDR2 YSYEKL. This CDR3 contains 15 residues. The V segment lost 0 bases and the J segment 3 bases; nucleotides outside the gene matches: 5. The CDR3 region is CASSQDSAGGYEQYF. In nucleotides, the CDR3 is TGCGCCAGCAGCCAAGATTCAGCAGGGGGCTACGAGCAGTACTTC.

This clonotype was seen a handful of times. The V call is TRBV9, the J call TRBJ1-5; a possible D gene is TRBD1 (5 bases). Germline CDR1 SGDLS, CDR2 YYNGEE. V dropped 3 bases and J dropped 6 bases, with 13 bases sitting between them. There are 14 residues in the CDR3. CDR3 nucleotide sequence: TGTGCCAGCAGCGCCGGGGCGGATCGTCAGCCCCAGCATTTT. Its protein is CASSAGADRQPQHF.

This clonotype was seen more than once but under ten times. The rearrangement joins TRBV29-1 to TRBJ2-5; TRBD2 matches 7 bases. The length of the CDR3 is 13 residues. Germline loops: CDR1 SQVTM, CDR2 ANQGSEA. Trimming removed 5 bases from V and 11 bases from J; junction bases left unmatched: 14. The CDR3 DNA reads TGCAGCGTTAGGACTAGGTTACTAAATGAGCAGTACTTC. It encodes CSVRTRLLNEQYF.

The V call is TRBV12-3 or TRBV12-4, the J call TRBJ2-7, with 7 bases fitting TRBD1. The junction had 9 bases not matched to a gene; V was cut back by 8 bases and J by 5 bases. The CDR3 is 13 residues long. CDR3 in DNA: TGTGCCAGCGGACGACAGGGATTCGACGAGCAGTACTTC. It translates to CASGRQGFDEQYF.

The chain is built from TRBV20-1 and TRBJ1-2; 9 bases are a match to TRBD1. This CDR3 has 13 residues. V shed 3 bases, J shed 8 bases, and the junction held 7 bases outside the gene matches. The germline V gene encodes CDR1 DFQATT and CDR2 SNEGSKA (reference sequence). The CDR3 sequence: CSARQDRGTGYTF. CDR3 coding DNA: TGCAGTGCTAGGCAGGACAGGGGAACCGGCTACACCTTC.

This clonotype was seen more than once but under ten times. This chain connects TRBV7-3 to TRBJ2-1; D is ambiguous. CDR1 and CDR2 (germline): SGHTA, FQGTGA. This CDR3 contains 15 residues. Deletions cut 6 bases from V and 5 bases from J, with 17 bases between. The CDR3 DNA follows: TGTGCCAGCAGTCAAGGCTTGGGATGGAACAATGAGCAGTTCTTC. Translating it yields CASSQGLGWNNEQFF.

This clonotype was seen only a few times. The chain is built from TRBV5-5 and TRBJ2-7; D not certain. The CDR3 has 16 amino acids. Germline CDR1 reads SGHKS; CDR2 reads YYEKEE (reference sequence). The V gene lost 4 bases and the J gene lost 0 bases, with 17 bases spanning the gap. CDR3 residues: CASSLPGRSSSYEQYF. The CDR3 DNA follows: TGTGCCAGCAGCCTACCCGGCCGTTCAAGCTCCTACGAGCAGTACTTC.

The chain combines TRBV10-3 with TRBJ1-1; D is perhaps TRBD1 (6 bases). V gave up 7 bases and J gave up 4 bases, with 22 bases separating them. Per germline, CDR1 ENHRY and CDR2 SYGVKD. CDR3 length equals 16 residues. The CDR3 region is CAINSQGLIGGTEAFF. CDR3 bases: TGTGCCATCAATTCCCAGGGGCTGATCGGTGGCACTGAAGCTTTCTTT.

CDR3 sequence reads: CASSSLGGVWNEQYF. The CDR3 DNA is TGCGCCAGCAGCTCTCTGGGGGGAGTTTGGAACGAGCAGTACTTC. The gene calls are TRBV5-1 and TRBJ2-7; D might be TRBD2 (6 bases). Trimming left V 3 bases short and J 5 bases short, with 18 bases between. Germline V lookup: CDR1 SGHRS, CDR2 YFSETQ. This CDR3 has 15 amino acids.

This clonotype has only a few counts. The rearrangement uses TRBV29-1 and TRBJ1-2, with D unclear. The germline V gene has CDR1 SQVTM and CDR2 ANQGSEA. Trimming shortened V by 3 bases and J by 4 bases, and 9 bases separated the two germline ends. CDR3 size: 12 residues. The chain's CDR3 is CSVDETSYGYTF. CDR3 sequence (DNA): TGCAGCGTTGATGAAACAAGCTATGGCTACACCTTC.

The chain combines TRBV4-1 with TRBJ2-2; TRBD1 agrees at 8 bases. Germline lookup yields CDR1 MGHRA and CDR2 YSYEKL. CDR3 length: 17 amino acids. V shed 0 bases and J 4 bases; nucleotides not matched to a gene: 7. The CDR3 region has the DNA TGCGCCAGCAGCCAAGATAGGGGACAGGTCTTCACCGGGGAGCTGTTTTTT. Amino acid sequence: CASSQDRGQVFTGELFF.

The chain combines TRBV9 with TRBJ2-2, with TRBD2 identical over 13 bases. The trim removed 1 base at V and 6 bases at J, leaving 3 bases unmatched. The CDR3 contains 16 residues. CDR1 SGDLS and CDR2 YYNGEE come from the germline V gene. CDR3 residues: CASSVWGLAGSGELFF. The CDR3 DNA follows: TGTGCCAGCAGCGTATGGGGACTAGCGGGGTCCGGGGAGCTGTTTTTT. Drawing the rest from reference TRBV9 and TRBJ2-2, the complete variable domain is DSGVTQTPKHLITATGQRVTLRCSPRSGDLSVYWYQQSLDQGLQFLIQYYNGEERAKGNILERFSAQQFPDLHSELNLSSLELGDSALYFCASSVWGLAGSGELFFGEGSRLTVL.

This clonotype was detected a few times. This sequence joins TRBV27 and TRBJ2-1; TRBD2 matches at 7 bases. This CDR3 region has 14 residues. Germline-derived CDR1 and CDR2 are MNHEY and SMNVEV (reference sequence). V was pared by 6 bases and J by 6 bases, with 8 bases of the junction left unmatched. Written as DNA, the CDR3 is TGTGCCAGCAGCTTCTTGCCGGGGGGCAATGAGCAGTTCTTC. Protein product: CASSFLPGGNEQFF.

There are many counts of this clonotype. This chain uses TRBV7-2 with TRBJ2-3; 9 bases agree with TRBD1. This CDR3 has 15 residues. With 5 bases clipped from V and 1 base from J, the junction kept 4 bases outside the gene matches. Germline CDR1 SGHTA, CDR2 FQGNSA. The CDR3 sequence is CASSPRTGGTDTQYF. Written as DNA, the CDR3 is TGTGCCAGCAGCCCCCGGACAGGGGGCACAGATACGCAGTATTTT.

This clonotype has at least ten counts. The chain recombines TRBV7-9 with TRBJ2-5; no clear D gene. The CDR3 has 12 amino acids. Germline-derived CDR1 and CDR2 are SEHNR and FQNEAQ (reference sequence). Trimming stripped 6 bases from V and 1 base from J, with 6 bases between. The CDR3 reads CASRFSQETQYF. Written as DNA, the CDR3 is TGTGCCAGCAGGTTCAGCCAAGAGACCCAGTACTTC.

V usage is TRBV2 and J usage is TRBJ2-2, with D hard to call. V was pared by 1 base and J by 5 bases, with 8 bases between. This CDR3 is 14 amino acids long. CDR1 is SNHLY, CDR2 FYNNEI, per germline. Written as DNA, the CDR3 is TGTGCCAGCAGTGAAGGGGTGGGAACCGGGGAGCTGTTTTTT. It translates to CASSEGVGTGELFF.

The chain carries TRBV20-1 and TRBJ1-2, with a tentative D call TRBD1 (6 bases). The CDR3 consists of 14 residues. Germline CDR1 reads DFQATT; CDR2 reads SNEGSKA (reference sequence). CDR3 amino acids: CSSAIGGRYSGYTF. The CDR3 DNA follows: TGCAGCAGTGCGATCGGGGGCAGGTATTCGGGCTACACCTTC.

This clonotype was detected ten times or more. CDR3 protein: CASSQGAGVSYEQYF. The CDR3 coding sequence is TGCGCCAGCAGCCAAGGGGCAGGGGTTTCCTACGAGCAGTACTTC. The chain carries TRBV4-3 and TRBJ2-7, with D maybe TRBD1 (6 bases). The germline V gene has CDR1 LGHNA and CDR2 YSLEER. V lost 1 base and J lost 1, with 11 bases in between. The CDR3 has 15 residues.

This clonotype was picked up one time. The rearrangement links TRBV20-1 to TRBJ1-4; the D gene is possibly TRBD1 (5 bases). The V end lost 5 bases, the J end lost 5 bases, and 15 bases lay between the germline ends. From germline, CDR1 is DFQATT and CDR2 SNEGSKA (reference sequence). The CDR3 contains 14 residues. The CDR3 protein is CSASPNDRNEKLFF. DNA of the CDR3: TGCAGTGCTTCCCCCAACGACAGAAATGAAAAACTGTTTTTT.

This chain links TRBV20-1 with TRBJ2-1, with D perhaps matching TRBD1 or TRBD2 (7 bases each). The CDR3 has 11 residues. CDR1 DFQATT and CDR2 SNEGSKA come from the germline V gene (reference sequence). The CDR3 protein is CGQGGNNEQFF. The CDR3 region has the DNA TGCGGCCAGGGGGGGAACAATGAGCAGTTCTTC.

The rearrangement links TRBV20-1 to TRBJ2-4; D gene uncertain. Germline V gene lookup returns CDR1 DFQATT and CDR2 SNEGSKA (reference sequence). With 6 bases removed from V and 7 bases from J, the gap between germline ends came to 10 bases. The CDR3 sequence is 11 residues long. This CDR3 is CSALEWNIQYF. The CDR3 region has the DNA TGCAGTGCCCTGGAGTGGAACATTCAGTACTTC.

J is TRBJ2-2 and V is TRBV2; D may be TRBD1 (6 bases). Between the trimmed V and J ends, which lost 10 bases and 0 bases, there was a span of 12 bases. Germline assignment: CDR1 SNHLY and CDR2 FYNNEI. There are 14 residues in the CDR3. The CDR3: CATQGPANTGELFF. CDR3 sequence (DNA): TGTGCCACCCAGGGGCCCGCGAACACCGGGGAGCTGTTTTTT.

In this sample, this clonotype turned up once. The V gene is TRBV5-1, the J gene TRBJ2-3; 10 nucleotides match TRBD1. The CDR3 covers 15 residues. Germline CDR1 and CDR2: SGHRS and YFSETQ. V lost 0 bases and J lost 6; bases outside the gene matches: 4. The CDR3 DNA reads as TGCGCCAGCAGCTTGGAGGACAGGGGGGGGGATACGCAGTATTTT. It specifies CASSLEDRGGDTQYF. Supplemented by reference TRBV5-1 and TRBJ2-3, the full variable domain reads KAGVTQTPRYLIKTRGQQVTLSCSPISGHRSVSWYQQTPGQGLQFLFEYFSETQRNKGNFPGRFSGRQFSNSRSEMNVSTLELGDSALYLCASSLEDRGGDTQYFGPGTRLTVL.

On this clonotype: A much larger clone sits a single nucleotide away, making a read error possible. The chain is built from TRBV12-3 or TRBV12-4 and TRBJ2-5, with D tentatively TRBD1 or TRBD2 (6 bases each). CDR3 length equals 14 residues. Trimming removed 6 bases at V and 4 bases at J, with 15 bases between. The CDR3 reads CASSPVQGGETQYF. The CDR3 region has the DNA TGTGCCAGCAGCCCAGTACAGGGAGGAGAGACCCAGTACTTC.

As regards this clonotype: An end of the junction does not agree with germline; a read error may underlie this. The rearrangement uses TRBV5-1 and TRBJ1-2, with D possibly TRBD1 on 5 matching bases. CDR3 length: 15 residues. Germline V CDR1 and CDR2: SGHRS, YFSETQ. In DNA, the CDR3 is TGCACCAGCAGCTGGGGACTGACGACCTCATATGGCTACACCTTC. This sequence encodes CTSSWGLTTSYGYTF.

This clonotype was detected only a few times. The chain joins TRBV20-1 to TRBJ2-1, with TRBD1 as a possible D gene (5 bases). V gave up 2 bases and J gave up 8 bases, with 28 bases separating them. CDR1 and CDR2 from the germline V gene are DFQATT and SNEGSKA (reference sequence). The CDR3 totals 18 residues. The CDR3 sequence is CSARPRKSDSSLDHEQFF. DNA of the CDR3: TGCAGTGCTAGACCCCGGAAGTCCGACAGCTCTCTGGACCATGAGCAGTTCTTC.

This clonotype was seen more than once but under ten times. CDR3 DNA: TGTGCCAGCAGTTTACGGAGCCATGGCTACACCTTC. Translated: CASSLRSHGYTF. V is TRBV28 and J is TRBJ1-2, with unresolved D. The CDR3 has 12 amino acids. The ends were cut back, 2 bases at V and 6 bases at J, with 7 bases in the middle. Germline V gene lookup returns CDR1 MDHEN and CDR2 SYDVKM.

The V and J genes are TRBV30 and TRBJ2-7; 10 positions match TRBD1. The V gene's germline CDR1 is GTSNPN and CDR2 SVGIG (reference sequence). The J segment lost 2 bases and the V segment lost 4 bases, leaving 5 bases of the junction unmatched. The CDR3 length is 14 residues. The CDR3 nucleotides are TGTGCCTGGAACCTCGGGACAGGGGCCTACGAGCAGTACTTC. Translated, it gives CAWNLGTGAYEQYF.

The sample holds a few counts of this clonotype. The chain recombines TRBV29-1 with TRBJ2-1; 14 bases fit TRBD2. The CDR3 is 19 amino acids. From germline, CDR1 is SQVTM and CDR2 ANQGSEA. CDR3 nucleotide sequence: TGCACCGTCCTTCAACCGGGACTAGCGGGAGCTAATACGTACAATGAGCAGTTCTTC. Amino acid sequence: CTVLQPGLAGANTYNEQFF.